One and the same sample provided the 5 T cell receptor beta chains below, sequenced in a study of T cell responses to AZD1222 COVID-19 vaccine. Clones were read by immunoSEQ multiplex PCR, and TCRdb kept only the in-frame ones, dropping some. Of 89,000 or so clones in the sample, 85% to 95% were seen once. The input for sequencing was peripheral blood, taken 28 days after the second AZD1222 dose. These receptors were obtained from an adult who received the AZD1222 COVID-19 vaccine.

The chain links TRBV7-2 to TRBJ1-5, with 7 bases identical to TRBD1. CDR1 and CDR2 (germline): SGHTA, FQGNSA. The length of the CDR3 is 14 residues. V lost 5 bases to trimming and J lost 5 bases; unmatched junction nucleotides: 6. The CDR3 sequence is CASSIRQGDQPQHF. CDR3 in DNA: TGTGCCAGCAGCATTAGACAGGGAGATCAGCCCCAGCATTTT.

The V call is TRBV28, the J call TRBJ2-5; no firm D call. Trimming left V 4 bases short and J 3 bases short, with 6 bases between. From germline, CDR1 is MDHEN and CDR2 SYDVKM. The CDR3 has 12 amino acids. CDR3 region: CASSWGKETQYF. The CDR3 region has the DNA TGTGCCAGCAGTTGGGGAAAAGAGACCCAGTACTTC. The whole variable domain, filled in from reference TRBV28 and TRBJ2-5, reads DVKVTQSSRYLVKRTGEKVFLECVQDMDHENMFWYRQDPGLGLRLIYFSYDVKMKEKGDIPEGYSVSREKKERFSLILESASTNQTSMYLCASSWGKETQYFGPGTRLLVL.

The chain couples TRBV5-1 to TRBJ2-5, with unresolved D. The CDR3 totals 14 residues. CDR1 is SGHRS, CDR2 YFSETQ, per germline. The V end lost 0 bases, the J end lost 1 base, and 7 bases lay between the germline ends. CDR3 DNA: TGCGCCAGCAGCTTGGTGGCCAGCCAAGAGACCCAGTACTTC. Protein product: CASSLVASQETQYF.

The V call is TRBV7-9, the J call TRBJ2-1; TRBD1 might be the D (5 bases). The CDR3 spans 14 residues. Trimming stripped 1 base from V and 8 bases from J, with 12 bases between. The germline V gene encodes CDR1 SEHNR and CDR2 FQNEAQ (reference sequence). The CDR3 here is CASSLVSGIHEQFF. The CDR3 coding sequence is TGTGCCAGCAGCTTAGTTTCAGGGATCCATGAGCAGTTCTTC.

The gene calls are TRBV5-6 and TRBJ2-7; D gene ambiguous. The CDR3 covers 16 residues. V gave up 2 bases and J gave up 1 base, with 16 bases separating them. Looked up from germline, CDR1 is SGHDT and CDR2 is YYEEEE. CDR3 residues: CASSFMRTLGSYEQYF. In nucleotides, the CDR3 is TGTGCCAGCAGCTTTATGCGGACGCTGGGGTCCTACGAGCAGTACTTC. The whole variable domain, remainder taken from reference TRBV5-6 and TRBJ2-7, is DAGVTQSPTHLIKTRGQQVTLRCSPKSGHDTVSWYQQALGQGPQFIFQYYEEEERQRGNFPDRFSGHQFPNYSSELNVNALLLGDSALYLCASSFMRTLGSYEQYFGPGTRLTVT.